The 10 T cell receptor beta chains reported below all come from one sample, sequenced in a study of neurological immune-mediated disorders. TCRdb independently ran MiXCR on the 5' RACE reads; one entry per CDR3 protein. The sample lists tens of thousands of distinct CDR3 sequences, about 8.9% occurring once. Time point here: longitudinal time-point 2. The sample taken for sequencing was PBMCs. The receptor source for this set is a man younger than 45 in good health.

This clonotype was counted ten times or more. The chain uses TRBV6-2 or TRBV6-3 and TRBJ2-7; 13 nucleotides match TRBD2. V lost 4 bases to trimming and J lost 5 bases; unmatched junction nucleotides: 5. Per the germline V gene, CDR1 is MNHEY and CDR2 is SVGEGT. This CDR3 is built from 15 residues. The chain's CDR3 is CASSLLAGGPNEQYF. Written as DNA, the CDR3 is TGTGCCAGCAGTTTACTAGCGGGAGGGCCGAACGAGCAGTACTTC.

This clonotype was seen many times. The chain joins TRBV5-1 to TRBJ2-7; 7 bases match TRBD1. This CDR3 is 14 amino acids long. The germline CDR1 and CDR2 sequences are SGHRS and YFSETQ. V was pared by 1 base and J by 7 bases, with 8 bases of the junction left unmatched. This CDR3 reads CASSLTRTGGEQYF. CDR3 DNA: TGCGCCAGCAGCTTGACCCGGACAGGAGGAGAGCAGTACTTC.

This clonotype was recorded at least ten times. The rearrangement joins TRBV5-1 to TRBJ1-2; D not certain. The germline CDR1 and CDR2 sequences are SGHRS and YFSETQ. Trimming pared 4 bases from V and 3 bases from J, leaving 10 bases between. The CDR3 extends over 13 amino acids. As DNA, the CDR3 is TGCGCCAGCAGCGACGGGCGGGACTATGGCTACACCTTC. Its translation is CASSDGRDYGYTF.

With regard to this clonotype: A single base separates this from a much larger clone, so it may be a read error. This sequence joins TRBV28 and TRBJ1-2, with a tentative D call TRBD1 (6 bases). Trimming took off 5 bases at V and 5 bases at J, with 18 bases between the two ends. Germline lookup yields CDR1 MDHEN and CDR2 SYDVKM. The CDR3 is 15 residues long. CDR3 coding DNA: TGTGCCAGCAGTCCCTCTTGGGACATGGATTATGGCTACACCTTC. Protein sequence: CASSPSWDMDYGYTF.

This clonotype occurred many times. The rearrangement joins TRBV5-1 to TRBJ1-2; no definite D call. Germline V gene sequence: CDR1 SGHRS, CDR2 YFSETQ. The V end lost 0 bases, the J end lost 2 bases, and 8 bases lay between the germline ends. The CDR3 contains 14 residues. The CDR3 loop is CASSLGPENYGYTF. CDR3 bases: TGCGCCAGCAGCTTGGGTCCAGAGAACTATGGCTACACCTTC.

In its sample, this clonotype was seen many times. The chain couples TRBV28 to TRBJ2-5, with TRBD2 identical over 10 bases. The length of the CDR3 is 16 residues. V shed 4 bases and J 2 bases; nucleotides not matched to a gene: 7. Per the germline V gene, CDR1 is MDHEN and CDR2 is SYDVKM. As DNA, the CDR3 is TGTGCCAGCAGTTCCTCACTAGCGGGGACACAAGAGACCCAGTACTTC. The encoded protein is CASSSSLAGTQETQYF.

This clonotype appeared many times. This chain connects TRBV9 to TRBJ1-1; D may be TRBD1 (5 bases). Trimming removed 3 bases at V and 2 bases at J, with 14 bases between. Germline CDR1 SGDLS, CDR2 YYNGEE. The CDR3 covers 15 residues. The CDR3 loop is CASSERGNPNTEAFF. CDR3 bases: TGTGCCAGCAGCGAAAGGGGCAACCCTAACACTGAAGCTTTCTTT.

This clonotype was recorded at least ten times. The chain combines TRBV12-3 or TRBV12-4 with TRBJ1-5, with D uncertain. The CDR3 is 16 residues long. V was pared by 0 bases and J by 5 bases, with 14 bases between. The CDR3 DNA sequence: TGTGCCAGCAGTTTAGCCCCGGTGGCCGGGGATCAGCCCCAGCATTTT. This translates into CASSLAPVAGDQPQHF.

This chain uses TRBV28 with TRBJ2-1; D is tentatively TRBD1 or TRBD2 (5 bases each). Trimming left V 7 bases short and J 5 bases short, with 12 bases between. This CDR3 is 13 amino acids long. Germline V gene data show CDR1 as MDHEN and CDR2 as SYDVKM. In DNA, the CDR3 is TGTGCCAGCAACCGAGAGGGACACAATGAGCAGTTCTTC. The encoded protein is CASNREGHNEQFF.

This clonotype was picked up many times. The V call is TRBV11-2, the J call TRBJ1-4; no clear D gene. The CDR3 has 13 amino acids. Germline V CDR1 and CDR2: SGHAT, FQNNGV. The germline V and J ends were trimmed by 5 bases and 3 bases, with 7 bases remaining between them. The CDR3 here is CASSPPANEKLFF. DNA of the CDR3: TGTGCCAGCAGCCCCCCTGCTAATGAAAAACTGTTTTTT.